This T cell receptor (beta chain) originates from a study of blood T cell repertoires in COVID-19. The wider study: Samples representing acute and convalescent COVID-19 were sourced from the United States, Italy and Spain.

Ages ranged from roughly 18 to 100 years, with residence in about two dozen US areas. In the 2 weeks before study entry, exposed participants met a COVID-19 case, which was PCR-confirmed or clinician-diagnosed. TCRdb's copy holds only in-frame clones and misses some; the assay was immunoSEQ multiplex PCR. The sample yields 350,000 to 400,000 clones, approximately 89% seen once. CDR3 length: 15 amino acids. CDR1 is SEHNR and CDR2 is FQNEAQ in the germline V gene (reference sequence). Between the trimmed V and J ends, which lost 7 bases and 4 bases, there was a span of 19 bases. The sequence came from a woman in her thirties or forties who had been exposed to COVID-19. Sequenced input: PBMCs or T cells enriched from blood (not recorded which). This chain joins TRBV7-9 and TRBJ1-1; D unclear. CDR3 bases: TGTGCCAGCATCCAATCGACAACATTCTCCACTGAAGCTTTCTTT. This translates into CASIQSTTFSTEAFF.